The 27 T cell receptor beta chains listed next were all sequenced from one sample in a study of blood T cell repertoires in COVID-19. Sequenced by immunoSEQ multiplex PCR; TCRdb stores in-frame clones only, minus some. The sample has 150,000 or so clones, 80% to 85% seen once. The sequencing sample was made of peripheral blood. The source of these receptors is a woman in her fifties or sixties with acute or convalescent COVID-19.

This clone was detected only a few times. This rearrangement joins TRBV10-3 to TRBJ2-3; D is unclear. This CDR3 comprises 13 residues. Deletions cut 4 bases from V and 4 bases from J, with 9 bases between. Germline V CDR1 and CDR2: ENHRY, SYGVKD. As DNA, the CDR3 is TGTGCCATCAGTGCCCAGGTGGCAGATACGCAGTATTTT. The encoded protein is CAISAQVADTQYF.

The rearrangement links TRBV7-9 to TRBJ1-6, with D uncertain. This CDR3 region has 14 residues. The ends were cut back, 2 bases at V and 9 bases at J, with 11 bases in the middle. Germline-derived CDR1 and CDR2 are SEHNR and FQNEAQ (reference sequence). CDR3 residues: CASSLHTEGSPLHF. The CDR3 DNA reads as TGTGCCAGCAGCTTACACACTGAGGGTTCACCCCTCCACTTT.

The gene calls are TRBV9 and TRBJ1-6; D possibly corresponds to TRBD1 (6 bases). Looked up from germline, CDR1 is SGDLS and CDR2 is YYNGEE. This CDR3 has 17 amino acids. V lost 3 bases to trimming and J lost 7 bases, with 20 bases between them. CDR3 sequence (DNA): TGTGCCAGCAGCGACCGGGCGGGGGGCGCAAGGAATTCACCCCTCCACTTT. Protein product: CASSDRAGGARNSPLHF.

The rearrangement links TRBV7-8 to TRBJ2-1; maybe TRBD1 (5 bases). This CDR3 contains 11 residues. Germline V gene lookup returns CDR1 SGHVS and CDR2 FQNEAQ. Trimming left V 5 bases short and J 12 bases short, with 11 bases between. The CDR3 DNA follows: TGTGCCAGCAGCCCCGACAGTGTGCAGTTCTTC. This translates into CASSPDSVQFF.

This sequence joins TRBV5-5 and TRBJ1-5; 8 bases map to TRBD1. Germline V gene lookup returns CDR1 SGHKS and CDR2 YYEKEE (reference sequence). V was pared by 4 bases and J by 6 bases, with 3 bases of the junction left unmatched. There are 13 residues in the CDR3. The CDR3 sequence is CASSRDRGQPQHF. As DNA, the CDR3 is TGTGCCAGCAGCCGAGACAGGGGTCAGCCCCAGCATTTT.

This chain connects TRBV2 to TRBJ2-7, with 7 bases matching TRBD2. Germline CDR1 is SNHLY and CDR2 is FYNNEI. The CDR3 runs to 17 residues. With 6 bases clipped from V and 4 bases from J, the junction kept 18 bases outside the gene matches. The DNA for the CDR3 is TGTGCCAGCAGGGAAACAACCGGGACTACGGCCCGGTACGAGCAGTACTTC. Translating it yields CASRETTGTTARYEQYF.

This sequence joins TRBV6-1 and TRBJ1-4, with 8 bases lining up with TRBD1. Germline CDR1 reads MNHNS; CDR2 reads SASEGT. There are 18 residues in the CDR3. J gave up 7 bases and V 2 bases, and 15 bases lay outside the gene matches. The DNA of the CDR3 is TGTGCCAGCAGTGAAAACCCGGGACAGGTCGATTTTTTTGAAAAACTGTTTTTT. It specifies CASSENPGQVDFFEKLFF.

CDR3 amino acids: CASSYAGGTVSEAFF. The CDR3 region has the DNA TGTGCCAGCAGCTATGCCGGGGGGACGGTCTCTGAAGCTTTCTTT. The genes are TRBV5-5 and TRBJ1-1; perhaps TRBD1 as D (5 bases). This CDR3 region has 15 residues. Trimming took 3 bases from V and 6 from J, leaving 18 bases between them. Germline CDR1 is SGHKS and CDR2 is YYEKEE (reference sequence).

The chain is built from TRBV18 and TRBJ2-7, with D possibly being TRBD1 (6 bases). Germline loops: CDR1 KGHSH, CDR2 LQKENI. Trimming cost V 1 base and J 3 bases, with 10 bases left between them. The CDR3 sequence is 14 residues long. CDR3: CASSPQGVNYEQYF. The DNA for the CDR3 is TGTGCCAGCTCACCACAGGGGGTAAACTACGAGCAGTACTTC.

The chain couples TRBV5-4 to TRBJ2-1; TRBD1 matches 10 bases. After removal of 2 bases from V and 4 bases from J, the junction contained 3 bases not matched to a gene. CDR1 and CDR2 from the germline V gene are SGHNT and YYREEE (reference sequence). CDR3 length equals 15 residues. The CDR3 DNA reads TGTGCCAGCAGCTTTCCGGGACAGGGGTACAATGAGCAGTTCTTC. Its protein product is CASSFPGQGYNEQFF. Based on the CDR3 plus reference TRBV5-4 and TRBJ2-1, the full variable domain is ETGVTQSPTHLIKTRGQQVTLRCSSQSGHNTVSWYQQALGQGPQFIFQYYREEENGRGNFPPRFSGLQFPNYSSELNVNALELDDSALYLCASSFPGQGYNEQFFGPGTRLTVL.

The chain joins TRBV5-3 to TRBJ2-1, with a possible D match to TRBD2 (6 bases). TRBV5-3 is assigned to the ORF class and has an uncertain function. The CDR3 contains 18 residues. V was cut by 2 bases and J by 1 base, with 19 bases left in between. The CDR3 region is CARSFLLVGGGSYNEQFF. The CDR3 coding sequence is TGTGCCAGAAGCTTCCTTTTAGTGGGAGGCGGGTCCTACAATGAGCAGTTCTTC.

This chain uses TRBV28 with TRBJ2-1, with 7 bases fitting TRBD1. J lost 2 bases, V lost 6 bases, and 7 bases had no gene match. This CDR3 region has 15 residues. CDR1 and CDR2 from the germline V gene are MDHEN and SYDVKM. In DNA, the CDR3 is TGTGCCAGCAGAGGCCGGCAGGGGGCCTACAATGAGCAGTTCTTC. Translation: CASRGRQGAYNEQFF.

The chain couples TRBV7-2 to TRBJ1-3, with D possibly matching TRBD1 (6 bases). V gave up 0 bases and J gave up 4 bases, with 16 bases separating them. This CDR3 has 17 residues. CDR1 is SGHTA, CDR2 FQGNSA, per germline. CDR3 bases: TGTGCCAGCAGCTTAGCGGAAGGGGGGGTTTCAGGAAACACCATATATTTT. Amino acid sequence: CASSLAEGGVSGNTIYF.

The V call is TRBV27, the J call TRBJ2-2; possible D gene TRBD2, 5 bases. Germline CDR1 is MNHEY and CDR2 is SMNVEV (reference sequence). With 4 bases removed from V and 0 bases from J, the gap between germline ends came to 15 bases. CDR3 size: 17 residues. As DNA, the CDR3 is TGTGCCAGCAGTTCGGGGATGGGTGGCACGAACACCGGGGAGCTGTTTTTT. Protein sequence: CASSSGMGGTNTGELFF.

V is TRBV5-1 and J is TRBJ1-3; 10 nucleotides align to TRBD1. J lost 0 bases, V lost 5 bases, and 2 bases had no gene match. The CDR3 contains 15 residues. Germline CDR1 SGHRS, CDR2 YFSETQ. In nucleotides, the CDR3 is TGCGCCAGCAGGGGACAGGGGTTCTCTGGAAACACCATATATTTT. Translated, it gives CASRGQGFSGNTIYF.

J is TRBJ2-3 and V is TRBV28; a possible D gene is TRBD1 (6 bases). This CDR3 spans 14 amino acids. V lost 5 bases and J 1 base, leaving 10 bases between the germline ends. Germline V gene data show CDR1 as MDHEN and CDR2 as SYDVKM. The CDR3 is CASSLRGGTDTQYF. DNA of the CDR3: TGTGCCAGCAGTCTCAGGGGAGGCACAGATACGCAGTATTTT.

The V call is TRBV12-3 or TRBV12-4, the J call TRBJ2-7; no definite D call. This CDR3 has 13 residues. V shed 6 bases and J shed 5 bases, with 14 bases lying between them. CDR3 protein: CASSHYPTNEQYF. The CDR3 nucleotides are TGTGCCAGCAGCCATTACCCAACTAACGAGCAGTACTTC.

The chain links TRBV15 to TRBJ1-1; TRBD1 matches at 9 bases. The germline CDR1 and CDR2 sequences are LNHNV and YYDKDF (reference sequence). Trimming took 9 bases from V and 3 from J; bases not matched to a gene: 5. There are 13 residues in the CDR3. The CDR3 coding sequence is TGTGCCACTGGACAGGGGTCGGACACTGAAGCTTTCTTT. Its translation: CATGQGSDTEAFF.

V and J are TRBV10-3 and TRBJ1-1; D perhaps matches TRBD1 (6 bases). The CDR3 is 14 amino acids. Germline CDR1 and CDR2: ENHRY and SYGVKD. Trimming removed 3 bases at V and 7 bases at J, with 15 bases between. CDR3 sequence (DNA): TGTGCCATCAGTGAAAGGGGGGGATTGGGTGAAGCTTTCTTT. It yields the protein CAISERGGLGEAFF.

The chain employs TRBV9 and TRBJ2-7, with 8 nucleotides matching TRBD1. CDR1 and CDR2 from the germline V gene are SGDLS and YYNGEE. V shed 8 bases and J 6 bases; nucleotides not matched to a gene: 7. This CDR3 contains 12 residues. The CDR3 protein is CASGTGLSEQYF. CDR3 DNA sequence: TGTGCCAGTGGGACAGGCCTCTCCGAGCAGTACTTC.

V gene TRBV9 combines with J gene TRBJ2-1; D gene uncertain. Deletions cut 0 bases from V and 0 bases from J, with 7 bases between. CDR3 length: 15 amino acids. Germline-derived CDR1 and CDR2 are SGDLS and YYNGEE. For the CDR3, the DNA is TGTGCCAGCAGCGTAGACTCGAGCTCCTACAATGAGCAGTTCTTC. Protein: CASSVDSSSYNEQFF.

The rearrangement joins TRBV5-1 to TRBJ1-6; D remains ambiguous. Germline V CDR1 and CDR2: SGHRS, YFSETQ. V was trimmed by 0 bases and J by 9 bases, leaving 10 bases between them. This CDR3 region has 14 residues. CDR3 protein: CASSLDSFSSPLHF. The CDR3, as DNA: TGCGCCAGCAGCTTGGATAGTTTTAGTTCACCCCTCCACTTT.

This clone has only a few counts. The gene calls are TRBV19 and TRBJ2-3, with D possibly matching TRBD1 (5 bases). Germline V gene lookup returns CDR1 LNHDA and CDR2 SQIVND (reference sequence). V lost 3 bases, J lost 12 bases, and 19 bases lay in between. The CDR3 length is 14 residues. The chain's CDR3 is CASSIPARRGLQYF. CDR3 DNA sequence: TGTGCCAGTAGTATTCCCGCCCGTAGGGGTCTTCAGTATTTT.

The V call is TRBV2, the J call TRBJ1-2, with TRBD1 matching over 10 bases. This CDR3 has 12 residues. V lost 7 bases and J lost 11; bases outside the gene matches: 7. In germline, CDR1 is SNHLY, CDR2 FYNNEI. This chain's CDR3 is CASTRQGAGYTF. For the CDR3, the DNA is TGTGCCAGCACACGACAGGGGGCCGGATACACCTTC.

This clone occurred many times. This chain's CDR3 is CATSRVSGRASYEQYF. In nucleotides, the CDR3 is TGTGCCACCAGCAGAGTTAGCGGGAGGGCCTCCTACGAGCAGTACTTC. The chain carries TRBV15 and TRBJ2-7; 11 nucleotides agree with TRBD2. Germline values: CDR1 LNHNV, CDR2 YYDKDF (reference sequence). The CDR3 contains 16 residues. Trimming removed 1 base from V and 0 bases from J; junction bases left unmatched: 2. Based on the CDR3 plus reference TRBV15 and TRBJ2-7, the full variable domain is DAMVIQNPRYQVTQFGKPVTLSCSQTLNHNVMYWYQQKSSQAPKLLFHYYDKDFNNEADTPDNFQSRRPNTSFCFLDIRSPGLGDTAMYLCATSRVSGRASYEQYFGPGTRLTVT.

The J gene is TRBJ2-7, the V gene TRBV28; D is possibly TRBD1 (6 bases). The germline V gene encodes CDR1 MDHEN and CDR2 SYDVKM. The CDR3 extends over 14 amino acids. V was shortened by 6 bases and J by 2 bases, with 14 bases between the two germline ends. As DNA, the CDR3 is TGTGCCAGCAGCTCCCCGGGACATACCTACGAGCAGTACTTC. Amino acid sequence: CASSSPGHTYEQYF.

The chain uses TRBV11-1 and TRBJ1-2; no reliable D call. Trimming stripped 1 base from V and 0 bases from J, with 6 bases between. The germline V gene encodes CDR1 SGHAT and CDR2 FQDESV (reference sequence). The CDR3 is 14 residues long. The CDR3 is CASSLGGTNYGYTF. Here the CDR3 DNA reads TGTGCCAGCAGCTTAGGCGGGACTAACTATGGCTACACCTTC.